The 27 T cell receptor beta chains below come from one sample, sequenced in a study of blood T cell repertoires in COVID-19. The method was immunoSEQ multiplex PCR; TCRdb's version includes in-frame clones alone and lacks a portion of them. The profile covers 98,000 or so clones, with about 88% appearing a single time and 5.1% taken by the ten largest. The sequenced material came from peripheral blood. These receptors all stem from a human donor in a cohort sampled during active COVID-19.

This clone was seen only a few times. The chain recombines TRBV12-3 or TRBV12-4 with TRBJ1-1; D is ambiguous. This CDR3 has 13 residues. Trimming shortened V by 3 bases and J by 1 base, and 6 bases separated the two germline ends. CDR3 region: CASSLSGNTEAFF. CDR3 coding DNA: TGTGCCAGCAGTTTGTCCGGGAACACTGAAGCTTTCTTT.

V and J are TRBV28 and TRBJ1-1; possible D gene TRBD1, 6 bases. Germline V gene sequence: CDR1 MDHEN, CDR2 SYDVKM. Trimming stripped 5 bases from V and 3 bases from J, with 16 bases between. The CDR3 covers 15 residues. This CDR3 is CASSRGGGPDTEAFF. In nucleotides, the CDR3 is TGTGCCAGCAGTCGCGGGGGGGGGCCCGACACTGAAGCTTTCTTT. The entire variable domain, with the rest obtained from reference TRBV28 and TRBJ1-1, is as follows: DVKVTQSSRYLVKRTGEKVFLECVQDMDHENMFWYRQDPGLGLRLIYFSYDVKMKEKGDIPEGYSVSREKKERFSLILESASTNQTSMYLCASSRGGGPDTEAFFGQGTRLTVV.

The genes are TRBV28 and TRBJ1-2; unclear D gene. Germline CDR1 MDHEN, CDR2 SYDVKM. The V end lost 8 bases, the J end lost 4 bases, and 14 bases lay between the germline ends. The CDR3 has 13 residues. The CDR3 coding sequence is TGTGCCAGCGAAAGAGAGTTCTTCTATGGCTACACCTTC. It codes for CASEREFFYGYTF.

This rearrangement joins TRBV5-4 to TRBJ2-3; 8 bases are shared with TRBD2. The CDR3 is made up of 14 amino acids. J gave up 6 bases and V 3 bases, and 6 bases lay outside the gene matches. The germline gives CDR1 SGHNT, CDR2 YYREEE (reference sequence). The CDR3 coding sequence is TGTGCCAGCAGCTCCCCCGGGAGGGGGGATACGCAGTATTTT. It is translated as CASSSPGRGDTQYF. The complete variable domain, with remaining parts taken from reference TRBV5-4 and TRBJ2-3, reads ETGVTQSPTHLIKTRGQQVTLRCSSQSGHNTVSWYQQALGQGPQFIFQYYREEENGRGNFPPRFSGLQFPNYSSELNVNALELDDSALYLCASSSPGRGDTQYFGPGTRLTVL.

The chain uses TRBV3-1 (or the pseudogene TRBV3-2) and TRBJ1-3; no firm D call. Germline V gene data show CDR1 as LGHDT and CDR2 as YNNKEL (reference sequence). The germline V and J ends were trimmed by 2 bases and 2 bases, with 10 bases remaining between them. This CDR3 contains 15 residues. The CDR3 DNA is TGTGCCAGCAGCCAACCCTCCCGGGCTGGAAACACCATATATTTT. This encodes CASSQPSRAGNTIYF.

The chain combines TRBV7-6 with TRBJ2-1, with 7 positions matching TRBD2. This CDR3 spans 15 amino acids. The V and J ends lost 0 bases and 5 bases, in that order; junction bases with no gene match: 4. CDR1 is SGHVS and CDR2 is FNYEAQ in the germline V gene. CDR3 coding DNA: TGTGCCAGCAGCTTAGCAGGGAGGGCGAACAATGAGCAGTTCTTC. Translation gives CASSLAGRANNEQFF.

This sequence joins TRBV4-3 and TRBJ1-4, with D hard to call. Germline V gene sequence: CDR1 LGHNA, CDR2 YSLEER. Trimming removed 2 bases from V and 6 bases from J, with 10 bases in between. This CDR3 comprises 14 residues. The CDR3 nucleotides read TGCGCCAGCAGCCAAAGGAGGAGTGATGAAAAACTGTTTTTT. This translates into CASSQRRSDEKLFF.

J is TRBJ2-7 and V is TRBV7-9; TRBD1 is a possible D gene (6 bases). This CDR3 contains 13 residues. The germline gives CDR1 SEHNR, CDR2 FQNEAQ (reference sequence). Trimming took off 7 bases at V and 2 bases at J, with 12 bases between the two ends. The DNA of the CDR3 is TGTGCCAGCATCGACAGGATGACCTACGAGCAGTACTTC. Translating it yields CASIDRMTYEQYF.

This clone has just one count. As DNA, the CDR3 is TGTGCCAGTAGCCCGATGACAGGGGCCAGAGGCTACACCTTC. Translation gives CASSPMTGARGYTF. The V gene is TRBV19, the J gene TRBJ1-2; TRBD1 matches 8 bases. CDR1 and CDR2 from the germline V gene are LNHDA and SQIVND (reference sequence). The CDR3 spans 14 residues. The V segment lost 6 bases and the J segment 8 bases; nucleotides outside the gene matches: 11.

The table lists this clone with a few counts. The J gene is TRBJ2-2, the V gene TRBV7-3, with D possibly TRBD1 on 6 matching bases. The V and J ends lost 5 bases and 7 bases respectively, with 23 bases between them. The germline gives CDR1 SGHTA, CDR2 FQGTGA. The length of the CDR3 is 17 residues. CDR3: CASSRGAQGQRGGELFF. As DNA, the CDR3 is TGTGCCAGCAGCAGAGGGGCCCAGGGGCAAAGGGGCGGGGAGCTGTTTTTT.

The chain employs TRBV4-2 and TRBJ2-1, with D possibly matching TRBD2 (6 bases). Germline V gives CDR1 LGHNA, CDR2 YNFKEQ. CDR3 length equals 17 residues. V was clipped by 1 base and J by 4 bases, with 17 bases between them. CDR3 DNA: TGTGCCAGCAGCCAAGTGGAGGGTGGAGAAGCGTACAATGAGCAGTTCTTC. It yields the protein CASSQVEGGEAYNEQFF.

CDR3 amino acids: CASSLRRGELSYEQYF. DNA of the CDR3: TGTGCCAGCAGCTTAAGGCGGGGGGAACTATCCTACGAGCAGTACTTC. The rearrangement uses TRBV11-3 and TRBJ2-7; 8 nucleotides match TRBD2. CDR1 and CDR2 (germline): SGHNT, YENEEA. The CDR3 extends over 16 amino acids. V shed 2 bases and J 1 base; nucleotides not matched to a gene: 7.

The CDR3 loop is CASKPNRGPGYTF. CDR3 in DNA: TGTGCCAGCAAACCTAACAGGGGGCCTGGCTACACCTTC. The chain couples TRBV6-5 to TRBJ1-2; 9 bases are a match to TRBD1. The germline CDR1 and CDR2 sequences are MNHEY and SVGAGI. The CDR3 has 13 amino acids. The junction had 7 bases not matched to a gene; V was cut back by 7 bases and J by 7 bases.

V gene TRBV30 combines with J gene TRBJ2-6; D ambiguous. The CDR3 consists of 13 residues. Looked up from germline, CDR1 is GTSNPN and CDR2 is SVGIG (reference sequence). V was trimmed by 5 bases and J by 0 bases, leaving 5 bases between them. The CDR3 coding sequence is TGTGCCTGGGAGAGCTCTGGGGCCAACGTCCTGACTTTC. Its protein product is CAWESSGANVLTF.

The chain employs TRBV7-2 and TRBJ2-3, with D tentatively TRBD1 (6 bases). Trimming pared 4 bases from V and 5 bases from J, leaving 13 bases between. CDR3 length: 14 residues. Germline loops: CDR1 SGHTA, CDR2 FQGNSA. CDR3 protein: CASSSSGTKDTQYF. Here the CDR3 DNA reads TGTGCCAGCAGCTCTTCGGGGACAAAAGATACGCAGTATTTT.

This rearrangement joins TRBV4-1 to TRBJ2-4; 9 positions agree with TRBD1. Germline CDR1 reads MGHRA; CDR2 reads YSYEKL. There are 16 residues in the CDR3. V gave up 4 bases and J gave up 6 bases; unmatched junction bases: 10. For the CDR3, the DNA is TGCGCCAGCAGCCCCGCTACCGGGACAGGGTCAAACATTCAGTACTTC. It yields the protein CASSPATGTGSNIQYF.

This sequence joins TRBV2 and TRBJ1-2; 9 bases fit TRBD1. The germline V gene has CDR1 SNHLY and CDR2 FYNNEI. The length of the CDR3 is 15 residues. Trimming cost V 5 bases and J 2 bases; bases outside gene matches: 6. The CDR3 nucleotides read TGTGCCAGCAGTCTACCGGACAGGGGAAACTATGGCTACACCTTC. This gives the protein CASSLPDRGNYGYTF.

V and J are TRBV18 and TRBJ2-5; 10 nucleotides line up with TRBD2. The CDR3 covers 16 residues. Germline CDR1 is KGHSH and CDR2 is LQKENI. Trimming removed 5 bases from V and 6 bases from J; junction bases left unmatched: 12. CDR3: CASSNLAGVGVKTQYF. CDR3 bases: TGTGCCAGCTCAAACCTAGCGGGAGTCGGGGTTAAGACCCAGTACTTC.

The chain uses TRBV5-6 and TRBJ2-7, with D unresolved. V was cut by 1 base and J by 3 bases, with 2 bases left in between. The V gene's germline CDR1 is SGHDT and CDR2 YYEEEE. The CDR3 contains 11 residues. CDR3 region: CASSLHYEQYF. For the CDR3, the DNA is TGTGCCAGCAGCTTGCACTACGAGCAGTACTTC.

The chain joins TRBV7-2 to TRBJ2-3; 8 bases agree with TRBD2. The CDR3 length is 16 residues. J was trimmed by 3 bases and V by 5 bases; bases with no gene match: 10. CDR1 is SGHTA, CDR2 FQGNSA, per germline. CDR3 bases: TGTGCCAGCAGCCCCGGGGGGGGCATACGAACAGATACGCAGTATTTT. It translates to CASSPGGGIRTDTQYF.

The chain carries TRBV5-4 and TRBJ2-6; a possible D gene is TRBD1 (5 bases). This CDR3 has 17 amino acids. The germline V and J ends were trimmed by 0 bases and 0 bases, with 10 bases remaining between them. Looked up from germline, CDR1 is SGHNT and CDR2 is YYREEE (reference sequence). CDR3 amino acids: CASSLAGLSSGANVLTF. Written as DNA, the CDR3 is TGTGCCAGCAGCTTGGCAGGGCTGAGCTCTGGGGCCAACGTCCTGACTTTC.

The chain is built from TRBV19 and TRBJ1-5; TRBD1 matches at 7 bases. Germline assignment: CDR1 LNHDA and CDR2 SQIVND (reference sequence). J was trimmed by 3 bases and V by 4 bases; bases with no gene match: 9. The CDR3 has 16 residues. This CDR3 is CASSTSGTAHNQPQHF. CDR3 bases: TGTGCCAGTAGTACATCCGGGACAGCGCACAATCAGCCCCAGCATTTT.

The chain joins TRBV20-1 to TRBJ2-7, with D possibly matching TRBD1 (5 bases). CDR1 is DFQATT and CDR2 is SNEGSKA in the germline V gene (reference sequence). V lost 8 bases and J lost 6, with 14 bases in between. The CDR3 length is 11 residues. The CDR3, as DNA: TGCAGTCGGACAAGGATTAGCGAGCAGTACTTC. Encoded protein: CSRTRISEQYF.

The chain joins TRBV11-2 to TRBJ1-2; 8 bases match TRBD1. The CDR3 runs 15 residues. Germline V lookup: CDR1 SGHAT, CDR2 FQNNGV. With 5 bases clipped from V and 11 bases from J, the junction kept 16 bases outside the gene matches. The CDR3 region has the DNA TGTGCCAGCAGCCTACCCGTTGGACAGGGAAGATCATACACCTTC. Translation: CASSLPVGQGRSYTF.

The chain joins TRBV7-9 to TRBJ2-1; TRBD2 agrees at 8 bases. This CDR3 spans 17 amino acids. Per germline, CDR1 SEHNR and CDR2 FQNEAQ (reference sequence). V lost 1 base, J lost 3 bases, and 8 bases stayed unmatched. The CDR3: CASSLDPGRGVYNEQFF. The CDR3 DNA sequence: TGTGCCAGCAGCTTAGACCCCGGGCGGGGGGTCTACAATGAGCAGTTCTTC.

The chain uses TRBV11-2 and TRBJ2-5; D is uncertain. The CDR3 is 13 amino acids. Between the trimmed V and J ends, which lost 2 bases and 1 base, there was a span of 5 bases. Per the germline V gene, CDR1 is SGHAT and CDR2 is FQNNGV. The CDR3 coding sequence is TGTGCCAGCAGCTTACAGGTCCAAGAGACCCAGTACTTC. Translated: CASSLQVQETQYF.

The chain carries TRBV18 and TRBJ2-5; 8 bases match TRBD1. Trimming at V came to 2 bases and at J to 5 bases, leaving 16 bases not matched to a gene. This CDR3 has 18 amino acids. Germline V gives CDR1 KGHSH, CDR2 LQKENI. The CDR3 DNA sequence: TGTGCCAGCTCACCATTCCCGAATTTTGCAGGGGGCGCGGAGACCCAGTACTTC. This sequence encodes CASSPFPNFAGGAETQYF.